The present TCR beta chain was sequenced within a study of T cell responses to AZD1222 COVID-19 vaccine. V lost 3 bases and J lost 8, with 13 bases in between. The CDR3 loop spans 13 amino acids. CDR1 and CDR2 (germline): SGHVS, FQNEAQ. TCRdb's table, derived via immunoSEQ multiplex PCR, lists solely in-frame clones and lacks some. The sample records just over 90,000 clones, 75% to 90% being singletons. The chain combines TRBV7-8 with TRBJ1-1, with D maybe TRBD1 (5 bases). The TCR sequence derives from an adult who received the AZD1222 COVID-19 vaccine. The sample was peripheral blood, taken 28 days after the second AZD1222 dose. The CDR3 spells CASSLGHSPEAFF. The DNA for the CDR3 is TGTGCCAGCAGCTTGGGGCACAGTCCCGAAGCTTTCTTT.